This T cell receptor beta chain stems from a study of cytomegalovirus exposure and HLA in healthy donors. Study results and caveats: A later analysis found that most CMV-associated TCR beta chains appeared HLA-restricted.

The length of the CDR3 is 15 residues. V dropped 6 bases and J dropped 6 bases, with 17 bases sitting between them. Germline V gives CDR1 SGHTA, CDR2 FQGNSA. It was with 60 Vbeta and 13 Jbeta primers that the PCR ran. Clones were read by immunoSEQ multiplex PCR, and TCRdb kept only the in-frame ones, dropping some. The sample contains roughly 170,000 clones, around 72% of which appear only once. This clone was seen a single time. Its antigen remains unknown. The receptor was isolated from a female donor in good health and CMV-seronegative. V and J are TRBV7-2 and TRBJ1-4; weak D call: TRBD1 (6 bases). The sequenced material came from PBMCs. CDR3 sequence (DNA): TGTGCCAGCAGGTCGGTGGGGGGGCGCGATGAAAAACTGTTTTTT. It translates to CASRSVGGRDEKLFF.